This TCR beta chain was recorded in a study of cytomegalovirus exposure and HLA in healthy donors. The PCR employed 60 Vbeta primers together with 13 Jbeta primers. The data were produced by immunoSEQ multiplex PCR, yet TCRdb's version contains in-frame clones alone and is incomplete. The table lists 95,000 to 150,000 clones. General observations from the study: Sequencing had likely introduced a cluster of highly shared sequence variants as an artifact. While the bulk of TCR sequences proved rare, some public TCRs turned up in many donors. TCR beta sequences numbering about 17,000 were associated with HLA alleles at 0.05 false discovery rate in a later analysis. TCR beta V- and J-gene trimming, according to a later analysis, was linked to a missense DCLRE1C variant.

Of note for this clone: The antigen is undetermined.

CDR1 is MNHEY and CDR2 is SMNVEV in the germline V gene (reference sequence). The CDR3 totals 11 residues. Trimming left V 8 bases short and J 1 base short, with 5 bases between. The sequence came from a man aged 25-45 years in good health and CMV-seronegative. This sequence joins TRBV27 and TRBJ2-5; D not resolved. The sequenced sample consisted of PBMCs. The CDR3 loop reads CASGRQETQYF. The DNA for the CDR3 is TGTGCCAGCGGCCGCCAAGAGACCCAGTACTTC.